This entry lists 21 T cell receptor beta chains sequenced from one sample in a study of blood T cell repertoires in COVID-19. Using immunoSEQ multiplex PCR, the repertoire was profiled, and TCRdb retains in-frame clones only, with some absent. The table has 100,000 to 150,000 clones, around nine tenths seen once. Sequenced sample: peripheral blood. The receptors here all came from a man aged 45-65 years with COVID-19, enrolled during active disease.

This chain uses TRBV19 with TRBJ1-4, with D tentatively TRBD1 (5 bases). The CDR3 has 14 amino acids. V dropped 5 bases and J dropped 4 bases, with 11 bases sitting between them. Germline lookup yields CDR1 LNHDA and CDR2 SQIVND (reference sequence). The CDR3: CASSPDTVNEKLFF. Written as DNA, the CDR3 is TGTGCCAGTAGTCCGGACACGGTTAATGAAAAACTGTTTTTT.

The chain's CDR3 is CASSRGNTGELFF. CDR3 nucleotide sequence: TGTGCCAGCAGCCGGGGGAACACCGGGGAGCTGTTTTTT. The chain carries TRBV12-3 or TRBV12-4 and TRBJ2-2; TRBD2 is a possible D gene (5 bases). This CDR3 contains 13 residues. V was pared by 6 bases and J by 1 base, with 6 bases between.

V is TRBV30 and J is TRBJ2-7, with D possibly matching TRBD2 (5 bases). CDR3 length: 17 residues. Germline-derived CDR1 and CDR2 are GTSNPN and SVGIG (reference sequence). V lost 2 bases and J lost 0, with 20 bases in between. The CDR3 DNA is TGTGCCTGGAGTTACCTCGGGGTTGGCTCTGCCTCCTACGAGCAGTACTTC. Translating gives CAWSYLGVGSASYEQYF.

This clone showed up just once. V is TRBV4-1 and J is TRBJ1-2; perhaps TRBD1 as D (5 bases). The CDR3 spans 16 residues. Trimming took off 0 bases at V and 1 base at J, with 12 bases between the two ends. CDR1 and CDR2 from the germline V gene are MGHRA and YSYEKL. This chain's CDR3 is CASSQEAATDNYGYTF. CDR3 DNA sequence: TGCGCCAGCAGCCAAGAAGCCGCGACAGATAACTATGGCTACACCTTC.

The genes are TRBV15 and TRBJ2-7; D not certain. Trimming stripped 0 bases from V and 6 bases from J, with 15 bases between. Germline CDR1 reads LNHNV; CDR2 reads YYDKDF (reference sequence). This CDR3 comprises 15 residues. CDR3 loop: CATSRDSAQTGEQYF. The CDR3 DNA reads TGTGCCACCAGCAGAGATTCGGCACAGACCGGCGAGCAGTACTTC. The complete variable domain, with remaining parts taken from reference TRBV15 and TRBJ2-7, reads DAMVIQNPRYQVTQFGKPVTLSCSQTLNHNVMYWYQQKSSQAPKLLFHYYDKDFNNEADTPDNFQSRRPNTSFCFLDIRSPGLGDTAMYLCATSRDSAQTGEQYFGPGTRLTVT.

This sequence joins TRBV3-1 (or the pseudogene TRBV3-2) and TRBJ2-1; 8 bases line up with TRBD2. CDR3 length: 14 residues. Germline trimming cut 5 bases from V and 5 bases from J; bases unmatched to any gene: 5. CDR1 is LGHDT and CDR2 is YNNKEL in the germline V gene (reference sequence). For the CDR3, the DNA is TGTGCCAGCAGCGGTCTAGCGGGTAACAATGAGCAGTTCTTC. It encodes CASSGLAGNNEQFF.

This chain connects TRBV28 to TRBJ2-5, with D hard to call. Germline V gene sequence: CDR1 MDHEN, CDR2 SYDVKM. Trimming removed 4 bases from V and 5 bases from J, with 2 bases in between. The CDR3 is made up of 10 amino acids. The DNA of the CDR3 is TGTGCCAGCAGTTCGGAGACCCAGTACTTC. It is translated as CASSSETQYF.

The genes are TRBV2 and TRBJ1-2; the D is unclear. V dropped 6 bases and J dropped 1 base, with 12 bases sitting between them. Germline loops: CDR1 SNHLY, CDR2 FYNNEI. The CDR3 is 14 amino acids. CDR3 coding DNA: TGTGCCAGCAGCCCACAGAGTATTAACTATGGCTACACCTTC. Its protein product is CASSPQSINYGYTF.

Here the CDR3 DNA reads TGTGCCAGCACCAATTCAGGTCTAAGCTCCTACGAGCAGTACTTC. Protein sequence: CASTNSGLSSYEQYF. The chain recombines TRBV28 with TRBJ2-7; D is unclear. With 7 bases removed from V and 0 bases from J, the gap between germline ends came to 16 bases. The CDR3 is 15 residues long. Germline V CDR1 and CDR2: MDHEN, SYDVKM.

Written as DNA, the CDR3 is TGTGCCAGCTCACCCAGCCACGGGGGAAACAATCAGCCCCAGCATTTT. It encodes CASSPSHGGNNQPQHF. The chain links TRBV18 to TRBJ1-5; D possibly corresponds to TRBD1 (5 bases). Looked up from germline, CDR1 is KGHSH and CDR2 is LQKENI. The germline V and J ends were trimmed by 3 bases and 3 bases, with 15 bases remaining between them. CDR3 length equals 16 residues.

This chain joins TRBV4-2 and TRBJ2-1; 9 bases fit TRBD2. From germline, CDR1 is LGHNA and CDR2 YNFKEQ. The CDR3 has 15 residues. V trimming: 3 bases; J trimming: 6 bases; junction bases outside the gene matches: 6. The CDR3 nucleotides are TGTGCCAGCAGCCAGGGGGTAGCGGGAGCCAATGAGCAGTTCTTC. It codes for CASSQGVAGANEQFF.

The chain has TRBV21-1 and TRBJ2-4; TRBD1, as called in the table, went unchecked against the DNA. TRBV21-1 is a known pseudogene. The CDR3 runs to 18 residues. CDR3 region: CASSKGPGTALAKNIQYF. The CDR3 DNA sequence: TGTGCCAGCAGCAAAGGTCCAGGGACAGCACTAGCCAAAAACATTCAGTACTTC.

The J gene is TRBJ2-3, the V gene TRBV10-3; TRBD2 might be the D (6 bases). The CDR3 has 16 residues. V was pared by 0 bases and J by 3 bases, with 13 bases between. CDR1 and CDR2 (germline): ENHRY, SYGVKD. Here the CDR3 reads CAISESGAGGTDTQYF. In nucleotides, the CDR3 is TGTGCCATCAGTGAGTCTGGGGCCGGGGGTACAGATACGCAGTATTTT.

This clone is a singleton in its sample. V usage is TRBV13 and J usage is TRBJ2-1; perhaps TRBD2 as D (5 bases). In germline, CDR1 is PRHDT, CDR2 FYEKMQ (reference sequence). Trimming cost V 3 bases and J 4 bases, with 19 bases left between them. The CDR3 contains 17 residues. The CDR3 region has the DNA TGTGCCAGCAGCTTGGACGGAAGCGGACGCCCGTACAATGAGCAGTTCTTC. Translated: CASSLDGSGRPYNEQFF.

This clone was observed a few times. The rearrangement joins TRBV19 to TRBJ2-2; 7 bases are a match to TRBD1. This CDR3 comprises 15 residues. Trimming took 9 bases from V and 0 from J; bases not matched to a gene: 7. From germline, CDR1 is LNHDA and CDR2 SQIVND (reference sequence). This chain's CDR3 is CASRGQTSNTGELFF. The CDR3 DNA reads TGTGCCAGCCGGGGACAGACCTCGAACACCGGGGAGCTGTTTTTT.

V gene TRBV7-3 combines with J gene TRBJ2-3, with 7 nucleotides matching TRBD2. This CDR3 contains 16 residues. J was trimmed by 2 bases and V by 2 bases; bases with no gene match: 7. CDR1 and CDR2 (germline): SGHTA, FQGTGA. CDR3 region: CASSLFGTNPTDTQYF. In DNA, the CDR3 is TGTGCCAGCAGCTTATTCGGGACTAACCCCACAGATACGCAGTATTTT.

The chain has TRBV6-2 or TRBV6-3 and TRBJ1-1, with D unclear. Looked up from germline, CDR1 is MNHEY and CDR2 is SVGEGT. Trimming took off 0 bases at V and 0 bases at J, with 11 bases between the two ends. This CDR3 spans 16 amino acids. CDR3 region: CASSYSTAQLNTEAFF. The CDR3 DNA reads as TGTGCCAGCAGTTACTCGACGGCACAGTTGAACACTGAAGCTTTCTTT.

The chain recombines TRBV21-1 with TRBJ2-7; the table's TRBD2 call for D was not verified on the DNA. TRBV21-1 constitutes a pseudogene. The CDR3 has 15 residues. The CDR3 DNA is TGTGCCAGCGGGGGACTAGCGGGAGAAAGCTACGAGCAGTACGTC. It specifies CASGGLAGESYEQYV.

The chain employs TRBV2 and TRBJ1-1; D gene ambiguous. Germline V gene lookup returns CDR1 SNHLY and CDR2 FYNNEI. Trimming took off 7 bases at V and 1 base at J, with 10 bases between the two ends. The CDR3 has 13 amino acids. CDR3 sequence reads: CASTTKRNTEAFF. CDR3 sequence (DNA): TGTGCCAGCACTACCAAAAGGAACACTGAAGCTTTCTTT.

This chain uses TRBV5-1 with TRBJ2-3, with 7 nucleotides matching TRBD2. The trim removed 1 base at V and 1 base at J, leaving 3 bases unmatched. This CDR3 is built from 15 residues. The V gene's germline CDR1 is SGHRS and CDR2 YFSETQ. CDR3 sequence (DNA): TGCGCCAGCAGCTTGCTGGCGGGGGGCACAGATACGCAGTATTTT. Amino acid sequence: CASSLLAGGTDTQYF.

This clone was found once. The rearrangement uses TRBV24-1 and TRBJ2-1; TRBD2 agrees at 10 bases. CDR3 size: 16 residues. Germline CDR1 KGHDR, CDR2 SFDVKD. Germline trimming cut 4 bases from V and 4 bases from J; bases unmatched to any gene: 6. The CDR3 reads CATSDQLAGSYNEQFF. As DNA, the CDR3 is TGTGCCACCAGTGACCAACTAGCGGGATCTTACAATGAGCAGTTCTTC.